The TCR beta chain described here comes from a study of OX40 agonist ivuxolimab in advanced cancers. V lost 1 base to trimming and J lost 3 bases, with 13 bases between them. Germline V gives CDR1 SGHTA, CDR2 FQGNSA. The length of the CDR3 is 16 residues. Sequencing used immunoSEQ multiplex PCR; TCRdb keeps in-frame clones, though not all of them. The sample yields approximately 47,000 clones, more than 75% seen once. This chain links TRBV7-2 with TRBJ1-5, with D possibly TRBD1 on 6 matching bases. The sequence was obtained from an adult with an advanced solid tumor such as melanoma, head and neck, liver or kidney cancer. Sequenced here: CD4+ or CD8+ T cells sorted from blood, sampled in a trial of the OX40 agonist ivuxolimab. CDR3 coding DNA: TGTGCCAGCAGCTTAGGTACGGGACACCTCAATCAGCCCCAGCATTTT. Protein: CASSLGTGHLNQPQHF. Variable domain in full (rest from reference TRBV7-2 and TRBJ1-5): GAGVSQSPSNKVTEKGKDVELRCDPISGHTALYWYRQSLGQGLEFLIYFQGNSAPDKSGLPSDRFSAERTGGSVSTLTIQRTQQEDSAVYLCASSLGTGHLNQPQHFGDGTRLSIL.